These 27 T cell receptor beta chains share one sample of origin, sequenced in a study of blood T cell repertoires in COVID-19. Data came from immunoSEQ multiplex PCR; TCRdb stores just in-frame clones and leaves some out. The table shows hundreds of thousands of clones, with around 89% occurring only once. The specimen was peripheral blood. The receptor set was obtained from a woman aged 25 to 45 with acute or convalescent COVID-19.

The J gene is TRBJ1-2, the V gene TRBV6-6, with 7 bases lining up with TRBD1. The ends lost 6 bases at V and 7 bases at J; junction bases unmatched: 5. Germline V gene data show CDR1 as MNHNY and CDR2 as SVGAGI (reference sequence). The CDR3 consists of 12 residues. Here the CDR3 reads CASRTQGGGYTF. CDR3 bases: TGTGCCAGCAGAACCCAGGGGGGTGGCTACACCTTC.

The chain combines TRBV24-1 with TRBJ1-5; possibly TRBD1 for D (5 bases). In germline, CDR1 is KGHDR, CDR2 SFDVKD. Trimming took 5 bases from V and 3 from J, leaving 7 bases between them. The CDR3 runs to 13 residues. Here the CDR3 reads CATSGQPNQPQHF. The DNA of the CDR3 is TGTGCCACCAGTGGACAGCCCAATCAGCCCCAGCATTTT.

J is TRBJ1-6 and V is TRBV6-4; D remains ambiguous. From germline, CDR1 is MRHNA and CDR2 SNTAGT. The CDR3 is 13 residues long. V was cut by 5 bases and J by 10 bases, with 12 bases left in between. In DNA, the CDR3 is TGTGCCAGCAGTCCTCAGACTGGGTCACCCCTCCACTTT. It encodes CASSPQTGSPLHF.

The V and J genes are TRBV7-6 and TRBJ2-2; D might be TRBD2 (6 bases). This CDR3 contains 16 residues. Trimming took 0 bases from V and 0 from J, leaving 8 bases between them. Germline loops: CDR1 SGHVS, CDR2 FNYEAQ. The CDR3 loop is CASSLAPSANTGELFF. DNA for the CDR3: TGTGCCAGCAGCTTAGCTCCTAGCGCGAACACCGGGGAGCTGTTTTTT.

The CDR3: CASRSRLINGYTF. In nucleotides, the CDR3 is TGTGCAAGTCGCTCCAGACTAATAAATGGCTACACCTTC. The chain employs TRBV12-2 and TRBJ1-2. TRBV12-2 is annotated as a pseudogene. CDR3 size: 13 residues.

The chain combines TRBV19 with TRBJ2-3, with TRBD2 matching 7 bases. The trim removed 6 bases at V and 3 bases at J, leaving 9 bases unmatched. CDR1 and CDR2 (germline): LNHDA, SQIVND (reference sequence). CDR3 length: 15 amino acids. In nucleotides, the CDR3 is TGTGCCAGTAGGGGGGGAGGGGCTTGGACAGATACGCAGTATTTT. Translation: CASRGGGAWTDTQYF.

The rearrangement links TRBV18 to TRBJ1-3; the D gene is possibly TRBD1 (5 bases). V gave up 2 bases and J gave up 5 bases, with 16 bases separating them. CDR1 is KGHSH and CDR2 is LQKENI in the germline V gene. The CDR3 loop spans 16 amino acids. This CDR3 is CASSPTRGRGRNTIYF. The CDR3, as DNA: TGTGCCAGCTCACCAACGAGAGGCCGGGGGAGAAACACCATATATTTT.

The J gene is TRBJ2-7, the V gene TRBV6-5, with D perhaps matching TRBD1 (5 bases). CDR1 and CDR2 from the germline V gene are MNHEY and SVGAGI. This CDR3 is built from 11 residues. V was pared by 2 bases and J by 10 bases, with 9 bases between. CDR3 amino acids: CASSYKGAQYF. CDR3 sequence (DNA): TGTGCCAGCAGTTACAAAGGGGCTCAGTACTTC.

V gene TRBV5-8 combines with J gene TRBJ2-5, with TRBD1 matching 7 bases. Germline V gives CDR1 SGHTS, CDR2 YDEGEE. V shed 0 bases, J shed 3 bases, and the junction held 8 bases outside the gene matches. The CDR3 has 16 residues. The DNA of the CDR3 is TGTGCCAGCAGCTTGGGTCGAGGGGGCATAGAAGAGACCCAGTACTTC. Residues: CASSLGRGGIEETQYF.

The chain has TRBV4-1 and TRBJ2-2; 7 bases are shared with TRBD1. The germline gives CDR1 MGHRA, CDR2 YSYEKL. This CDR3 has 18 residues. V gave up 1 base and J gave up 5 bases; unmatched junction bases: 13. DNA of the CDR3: TGCGCCAGCAGCCAAGGGGGCTATCAGGGACAGCCTACCGGGGAGCTGTTTTTT. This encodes CASSQGGYQGQPTGELFF.

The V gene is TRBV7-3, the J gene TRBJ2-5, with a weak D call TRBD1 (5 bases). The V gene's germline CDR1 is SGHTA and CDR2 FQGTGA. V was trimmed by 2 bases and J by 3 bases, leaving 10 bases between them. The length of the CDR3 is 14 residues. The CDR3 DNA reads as TGTGCCAGCAGCTTAGGGGCAAGGGAAGAGACCCAGTACTTC. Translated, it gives CASSLGAREETQYF.

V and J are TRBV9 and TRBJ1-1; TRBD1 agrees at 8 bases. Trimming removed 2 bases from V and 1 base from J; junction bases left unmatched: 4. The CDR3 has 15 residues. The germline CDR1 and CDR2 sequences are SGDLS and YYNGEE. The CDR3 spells CASSVDRAGNTEAFF. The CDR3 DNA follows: TGTGCCAGCAGCGTGGACAGGGCTGGGAACACTGAAGCTTTCTTT.

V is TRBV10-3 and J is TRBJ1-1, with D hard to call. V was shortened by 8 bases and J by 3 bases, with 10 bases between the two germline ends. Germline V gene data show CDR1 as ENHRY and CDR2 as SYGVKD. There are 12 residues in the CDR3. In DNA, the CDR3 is TGTGCCATCCGGGCGAGGGACACTGAAGCTTTCTTT. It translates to CAIRARDTEAFF.

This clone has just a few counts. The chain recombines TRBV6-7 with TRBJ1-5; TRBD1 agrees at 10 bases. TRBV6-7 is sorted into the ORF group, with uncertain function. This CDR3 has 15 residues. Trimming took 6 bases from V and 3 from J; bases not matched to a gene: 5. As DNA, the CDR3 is TGTGCCAGCAGCCCGGGACAGGGGTACAATCAGCCCCAGCATTTT. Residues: CASSPGQGYNQPQHF.

The CDR3 loop is CAWSGDRGVTGELFF. Here the CDR3 DNA reads TGTGCCTGGAGTGGTGACAGGGGGGTAACCGGGGAGCTGTTTTTT. The genes are TRBV30 and TRBJ2-2; 9 nucleotides line up with TRBD1. J lost 5 bases, V lost 1 base, and 5 bases had no gene match. CDR1 and CDR2 from the germline V gene are GTSNPN and SVGIG (reference sequence). The CDR3 contains 15 residues. Full variable domain (missing parts from reference TRBV30 and TRBJ2-2): SQTIHQWPATLVQPVGSPLSLECTVEGTSNPNLYWYRQAAGRGLQLLFYSVGIGQISSEVPQNLSASRPQDRQFILSSKKLLLSDSGFYLCAWSGDRGVTGELFFGEGSRLTVL.

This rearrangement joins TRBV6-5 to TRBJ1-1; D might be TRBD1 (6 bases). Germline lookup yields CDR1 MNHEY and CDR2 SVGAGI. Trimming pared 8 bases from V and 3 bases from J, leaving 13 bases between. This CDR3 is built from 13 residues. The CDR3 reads CASSNRVDTEAFF. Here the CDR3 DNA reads TGTGCCAGCTCCAACAGGGTTGACACTGAAGCTTTCTTT.

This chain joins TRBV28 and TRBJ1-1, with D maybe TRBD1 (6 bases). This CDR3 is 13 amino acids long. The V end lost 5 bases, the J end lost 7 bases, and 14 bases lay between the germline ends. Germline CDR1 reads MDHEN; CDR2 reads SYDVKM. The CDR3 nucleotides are TGTGCCAGCAGTCCTGACAGGCGGATTGAAGCTTTCTTT. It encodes CASSPDRRIEAFF.

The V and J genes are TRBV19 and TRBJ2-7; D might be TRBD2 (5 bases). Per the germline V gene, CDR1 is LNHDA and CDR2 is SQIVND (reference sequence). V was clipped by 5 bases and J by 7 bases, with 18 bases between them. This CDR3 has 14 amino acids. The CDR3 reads CASSSDALTGEQYF. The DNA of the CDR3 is TGTGCCAGTAGTTCTGACGCATTAACGGGAGAGCAGTACTTC.

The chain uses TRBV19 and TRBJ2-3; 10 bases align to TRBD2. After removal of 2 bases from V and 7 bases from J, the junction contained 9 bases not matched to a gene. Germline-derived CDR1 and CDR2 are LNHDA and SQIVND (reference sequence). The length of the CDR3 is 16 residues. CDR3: CASSILASGGPHTQYF. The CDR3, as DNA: TGTGCCAGTAGTATACTAGCTAGCGGGGGTCCACATACGCAGTATTTT.

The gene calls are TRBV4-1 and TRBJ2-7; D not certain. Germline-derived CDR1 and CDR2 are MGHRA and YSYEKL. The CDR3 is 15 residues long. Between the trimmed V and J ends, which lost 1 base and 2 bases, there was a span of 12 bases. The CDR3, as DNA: TGCGCCAGCAGCCAAGCAGCGTCCGCCCCCTACGAGCAGTACTTC. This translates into CASSQAASAPYEQYF.

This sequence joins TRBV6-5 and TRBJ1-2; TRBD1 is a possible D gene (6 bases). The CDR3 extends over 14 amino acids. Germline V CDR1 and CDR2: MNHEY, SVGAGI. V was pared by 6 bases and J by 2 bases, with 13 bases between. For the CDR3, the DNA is TGTGCCAGCAGAAAGGGGGTATCCAACTATGGCTACACCTTC. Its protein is CASRKGVSNYGYTF.

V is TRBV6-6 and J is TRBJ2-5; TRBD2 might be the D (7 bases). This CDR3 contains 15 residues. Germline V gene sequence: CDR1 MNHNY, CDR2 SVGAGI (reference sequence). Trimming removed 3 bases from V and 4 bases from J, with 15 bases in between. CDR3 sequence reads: CASSYSGGQGETQYF. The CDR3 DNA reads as TGTGCCAGCAGTTATTCCGGGGGGCAGGGAGAGACCCAGTACTTC.

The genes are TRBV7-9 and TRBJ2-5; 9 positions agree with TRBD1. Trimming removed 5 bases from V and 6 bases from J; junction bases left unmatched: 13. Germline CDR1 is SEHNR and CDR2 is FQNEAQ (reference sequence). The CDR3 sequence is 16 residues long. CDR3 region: CASSEPLGTGKKTQYF. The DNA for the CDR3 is TGTGCCAGCAGCGAACCATTAGGGACAGGGAAAAAGACCCAGTACTTC.

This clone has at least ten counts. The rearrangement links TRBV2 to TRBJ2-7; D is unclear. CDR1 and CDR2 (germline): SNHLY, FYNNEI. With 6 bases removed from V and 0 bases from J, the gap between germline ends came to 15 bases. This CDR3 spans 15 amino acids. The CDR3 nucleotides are TGTGCCAGCAGAGAGGCCCCCCTGAGCTCCTACGAGCAGTACTTC. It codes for CASREAPLSSYEQYF.

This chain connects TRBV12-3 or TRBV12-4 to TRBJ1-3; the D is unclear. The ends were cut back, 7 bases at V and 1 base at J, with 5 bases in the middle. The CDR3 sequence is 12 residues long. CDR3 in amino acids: CASTISGNTIYF. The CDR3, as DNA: TGTGCCAGCACCATTTCTGGAAACACCATATATTTT.

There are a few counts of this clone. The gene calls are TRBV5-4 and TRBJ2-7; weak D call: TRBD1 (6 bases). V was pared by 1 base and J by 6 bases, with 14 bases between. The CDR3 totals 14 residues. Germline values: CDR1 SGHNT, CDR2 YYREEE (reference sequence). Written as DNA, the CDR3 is TGTGCCAGCAGCTTGCAGGGGCAAGTAACCGAGCAGTACTTC. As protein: CASSLQGQVTEQYF.

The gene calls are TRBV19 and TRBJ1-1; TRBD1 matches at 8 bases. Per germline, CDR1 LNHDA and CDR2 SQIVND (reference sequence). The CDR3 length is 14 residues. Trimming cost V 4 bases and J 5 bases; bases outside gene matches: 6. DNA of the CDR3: TGTGCCAGTAGTAGATGGACAGGGTGGACTGAAGCTTTCTTT. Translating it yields CASSRWTGWTEAFF.